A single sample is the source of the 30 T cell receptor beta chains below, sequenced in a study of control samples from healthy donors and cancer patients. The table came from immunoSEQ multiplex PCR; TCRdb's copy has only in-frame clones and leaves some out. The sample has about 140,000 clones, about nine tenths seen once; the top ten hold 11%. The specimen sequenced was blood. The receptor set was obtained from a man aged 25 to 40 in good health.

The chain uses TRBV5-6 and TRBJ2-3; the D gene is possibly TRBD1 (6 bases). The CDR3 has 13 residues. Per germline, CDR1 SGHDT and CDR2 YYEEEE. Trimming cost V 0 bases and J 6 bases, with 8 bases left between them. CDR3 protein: CASSLDRADTQYF. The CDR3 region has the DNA TGTGCCAGCAGCTTGGACAGGGCTGATACGCAGTATTTT.

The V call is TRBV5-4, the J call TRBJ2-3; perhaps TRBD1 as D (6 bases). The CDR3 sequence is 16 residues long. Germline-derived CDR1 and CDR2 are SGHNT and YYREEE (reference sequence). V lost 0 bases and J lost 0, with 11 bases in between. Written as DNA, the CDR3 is TGTGCCAGCAGCTTGGCCCGGACAGCAAGCACAGATACGCAGTATTTT. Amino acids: CASSLARTASTDTQYF.

CDR3 DNA: TGTGCCAGCAGCCAGAGTACTGACAATGAGCAGTTCTTC. It yields the protein CASSQSTDNEQFF. The chain carries TRBV7-3 and TRBJ2-1, with D uncertain. This CDR3 is 13 amino acids long. The germline gives CDR1 SGHTA, CDR2 FQGTGA. Trimming removed 5 bases at V and 5 bases at J, with 10 bases between. The full variable domain, rest sourced from reference TRBV7-3 and TRBJ2-1, is GAGVSQTPSNKVTEKGKYVELRCDPISGHTALYWYRQSLGQGPEFLIYFQGTGAADDSGLPNDRFFAVRPEGSVSTLKIQRTERGDSAVYLCASSQSTDNEQFFGPGTRLTVL.

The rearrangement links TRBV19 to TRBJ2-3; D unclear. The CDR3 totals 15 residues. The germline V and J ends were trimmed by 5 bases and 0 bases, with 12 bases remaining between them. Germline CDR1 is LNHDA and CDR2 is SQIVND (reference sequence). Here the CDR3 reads CASSAGTTSTDTQYF. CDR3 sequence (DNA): TGTGCCAGTAGTGCCGGAACAACCAGCACAGATACGCAGTATTTT.

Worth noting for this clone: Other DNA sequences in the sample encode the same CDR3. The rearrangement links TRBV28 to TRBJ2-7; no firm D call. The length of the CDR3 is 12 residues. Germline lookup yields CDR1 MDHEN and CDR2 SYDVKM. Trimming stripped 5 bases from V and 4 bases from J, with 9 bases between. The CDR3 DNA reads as TGTGCCAGCAGTGTCGCTGGGTACGAGCAGTACTTC. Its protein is CASSVAGYEQYF.

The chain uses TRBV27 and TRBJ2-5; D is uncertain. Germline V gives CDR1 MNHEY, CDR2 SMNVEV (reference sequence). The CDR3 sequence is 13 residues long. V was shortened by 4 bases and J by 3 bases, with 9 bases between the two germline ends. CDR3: CASSYRYKETQYF. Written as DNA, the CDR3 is TGTGCCAGCAGTTACCGATACAAAGAGACCCAGTACTTC.

CDR3 sequence reads: CASSFRREDTQYF. CDR3 coding DNA: TGTGCCAGCAGTTTTCGTAGAGAAGATACGCAGTATTTT. J is TRBJ2-3 and V is TRBV27; D unresolved. This CDR3 spans 13 amino acids. Germline lookup yields CDR1 MNHEY and CDR2 SMNVEV (reference sequence). Trimming removed 3 bases at V and 5 bases at J, with 9 bases between.

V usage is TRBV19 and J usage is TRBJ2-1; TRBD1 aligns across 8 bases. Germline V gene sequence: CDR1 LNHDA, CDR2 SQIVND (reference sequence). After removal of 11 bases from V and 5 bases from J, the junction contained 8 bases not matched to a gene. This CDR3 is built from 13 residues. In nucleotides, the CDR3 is TGTGCCCTCGGGGCAGGGGGCCACAATGAGCAGTTCTTC. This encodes CALGAGGHNEQFF. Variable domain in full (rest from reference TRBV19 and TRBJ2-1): DGGITQSPKYLFRKEGQNVTLSCEQNLNHDAMYWYRQDPGQGLRLIYYSQIVNDFQKGDIAEGYSVSREKKESFPLTVTSAQKNPTAFYLCALGAGGHNEQFFGPGTRLTVL.

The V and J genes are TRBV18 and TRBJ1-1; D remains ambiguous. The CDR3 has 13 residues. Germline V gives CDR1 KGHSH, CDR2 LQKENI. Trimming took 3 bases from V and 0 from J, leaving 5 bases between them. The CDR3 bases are TGTGCCAGCTCACCGCAGGTGAACACTGAAGCTTTCTTT. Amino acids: CASSPQVNTEAFF.

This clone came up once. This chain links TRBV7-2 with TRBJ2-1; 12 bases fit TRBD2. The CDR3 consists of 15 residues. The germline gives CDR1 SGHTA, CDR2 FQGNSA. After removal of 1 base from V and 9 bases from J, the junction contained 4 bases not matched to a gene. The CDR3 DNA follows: TGTGCCAGCAGCTTAGAGACTAGCGGGAGAGTTGAGCAGTTCTTC. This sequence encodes CASSLETSGRVEQFF.

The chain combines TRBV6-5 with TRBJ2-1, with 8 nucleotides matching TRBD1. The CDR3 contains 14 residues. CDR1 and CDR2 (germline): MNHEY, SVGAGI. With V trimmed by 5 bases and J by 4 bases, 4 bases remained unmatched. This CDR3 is CASSRYRGYNEQFF. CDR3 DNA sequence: TGTGCCAGCAGTCGTTACAGGGGGTACAATGAGCAGTTCTTC.

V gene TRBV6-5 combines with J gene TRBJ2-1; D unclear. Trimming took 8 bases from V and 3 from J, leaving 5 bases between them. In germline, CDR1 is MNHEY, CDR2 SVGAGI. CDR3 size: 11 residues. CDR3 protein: CASLNYNEQFF. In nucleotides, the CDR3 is TGTGCCAGCCTGAACTACAATGAGCAGTTCTTC.

The CDR3 spells CAWRDRGNYGYTF. Here the CDR3 DNA reads TGTGCCTGGAGGGACAGGGGAAACTATGGCTACACCTTC. This chain joins TRBV30 and TRBJ1-2; 9 bases match TRBD1. The V gene's germline CDR1 is GTSNPN and CDR2 SVGIG (reference sequence). V lost 3 bases, J lost 2 bases, and 1 base stayed unmatched. CDR3 length equals 13 residues.

The CDR3 bases are TGTGCCAGCAGCCTAGGGAGGGGGAGGTTCGACTATGGCTACACCTTC. Protein sequence: CASSLGRGRFDYGYTF. This chain uses TRBV28 with TRBJ1-2; maybe TRBD1 (6 bases). Trimming cost V 6 bases and J 3 bases, with 20 bases left between them. CDR3 length: 16 residues. Germline CDR1 MDHEN, CDR2 SYDVKM.

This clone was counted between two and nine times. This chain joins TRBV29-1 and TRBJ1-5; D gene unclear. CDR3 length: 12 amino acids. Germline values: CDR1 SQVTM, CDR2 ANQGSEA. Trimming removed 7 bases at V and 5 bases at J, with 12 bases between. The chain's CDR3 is CSASKGDQPQHF. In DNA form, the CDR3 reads TGCAGCGCCTCCAAGGGTGATCAGCCCCAGCATTTT.

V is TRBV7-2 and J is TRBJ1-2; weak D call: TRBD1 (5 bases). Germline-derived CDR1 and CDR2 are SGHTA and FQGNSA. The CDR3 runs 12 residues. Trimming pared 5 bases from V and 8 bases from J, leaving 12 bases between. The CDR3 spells CASSPGTEGYTF. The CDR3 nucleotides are TGTGCCAGCAGCCCCGGGACCGAGGGCTACACCTTC.

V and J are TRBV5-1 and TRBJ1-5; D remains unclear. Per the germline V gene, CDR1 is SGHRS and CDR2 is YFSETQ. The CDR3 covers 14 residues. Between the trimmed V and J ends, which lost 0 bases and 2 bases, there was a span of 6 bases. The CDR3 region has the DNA TGCGCCAGCAGCTTGGGTGCCGGCAATCAGCCCCAGCATTTT. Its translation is CASSLGAGNQPQHF. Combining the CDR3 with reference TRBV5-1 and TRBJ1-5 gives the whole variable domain KAGVTQTPRYLIKTRGQQVTLSCSPISGHRSVSWYQQTPGQGLQFLFEYFSETQRNKGNFPGRFSGRQFSNSRSEMNVSTLELGDSALYLCASSLGAGNQPQHFGDGTRLSIL.

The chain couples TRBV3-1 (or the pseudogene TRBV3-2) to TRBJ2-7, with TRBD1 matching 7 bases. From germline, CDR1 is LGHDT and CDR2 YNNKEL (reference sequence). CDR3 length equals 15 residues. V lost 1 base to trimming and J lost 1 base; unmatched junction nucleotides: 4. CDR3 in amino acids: CASSQGVTGSYEQYF. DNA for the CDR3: TGTGCCAGCAGCCAAGGTGTGACAGGGTCCTACGAGCAGTACTTC.

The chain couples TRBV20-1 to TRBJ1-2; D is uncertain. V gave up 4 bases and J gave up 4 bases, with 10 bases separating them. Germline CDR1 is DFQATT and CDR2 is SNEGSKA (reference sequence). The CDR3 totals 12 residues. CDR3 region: CSAIDNSYGYTF. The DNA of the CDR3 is TGCAGTGCTATTGACAACTCCTATGGCTACACCTTC.

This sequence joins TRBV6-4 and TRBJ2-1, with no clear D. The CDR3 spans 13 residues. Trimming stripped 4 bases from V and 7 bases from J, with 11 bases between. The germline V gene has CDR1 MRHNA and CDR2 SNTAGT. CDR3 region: CASSGSPGNEQFF. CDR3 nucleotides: TGTGCCAGCAGTGGGAGTCCGGGTAATGAGCAGTTCTTC.

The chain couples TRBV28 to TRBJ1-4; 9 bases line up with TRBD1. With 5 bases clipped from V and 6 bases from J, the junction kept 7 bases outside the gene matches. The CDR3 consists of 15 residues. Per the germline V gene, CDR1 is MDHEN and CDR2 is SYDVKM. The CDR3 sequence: CASSARTGDYEKLFF. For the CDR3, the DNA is TGTGCCAGCAGTGCCCGGACAGGGGACTATGAAAAACTGTTTTTT.

The CDR3: CASRLALEQYF. CDR3 DNA: TGTGCCAGCAGACTAGCCCTCGAGCAGTACTTC. V and J are TRBV11-2 and TRBJ2-7; D is perhaps TRBD2 (6 bases). V dropped 6 bases and J dropped 6 bases, with 9 bases sitting between them. Germline V lookup: CDR1 SGHAT, CDR2 FQNNGV. This CDR3 has 11 residues.

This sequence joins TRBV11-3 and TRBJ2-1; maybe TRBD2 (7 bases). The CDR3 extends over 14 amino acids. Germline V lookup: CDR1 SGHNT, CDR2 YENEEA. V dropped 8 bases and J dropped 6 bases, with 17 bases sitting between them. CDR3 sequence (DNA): TGTGCCAGCCGTGTAGGGGGGGGACGCAATGAGCAGTTCTTC. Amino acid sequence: CASRVGGGRNEQFF.

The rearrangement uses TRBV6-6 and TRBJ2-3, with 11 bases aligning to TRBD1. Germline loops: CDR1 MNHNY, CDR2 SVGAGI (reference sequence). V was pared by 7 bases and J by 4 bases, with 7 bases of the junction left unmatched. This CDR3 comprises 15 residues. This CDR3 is CASTAGQGVSDTQYF. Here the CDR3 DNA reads TGTGCCAGCACCGCGGGACAGGGGGTCTCAGATACGCAGTATTTT.

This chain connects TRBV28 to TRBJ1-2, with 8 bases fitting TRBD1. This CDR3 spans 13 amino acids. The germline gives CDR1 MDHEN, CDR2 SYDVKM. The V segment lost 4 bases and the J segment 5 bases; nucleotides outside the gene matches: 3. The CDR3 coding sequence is TGTGCCAGCAGTTGGGACAGGAGGTATGGCTACACCTTC. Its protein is CASSWDRRYGYTF.

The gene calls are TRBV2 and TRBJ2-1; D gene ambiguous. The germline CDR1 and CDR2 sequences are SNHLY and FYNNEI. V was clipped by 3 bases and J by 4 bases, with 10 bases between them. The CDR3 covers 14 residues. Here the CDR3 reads CASSDENFYNEQFF. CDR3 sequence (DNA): TGTGCCAGCAGTGACGAAAATTTTTACAATGAGCAGTTCTTC.

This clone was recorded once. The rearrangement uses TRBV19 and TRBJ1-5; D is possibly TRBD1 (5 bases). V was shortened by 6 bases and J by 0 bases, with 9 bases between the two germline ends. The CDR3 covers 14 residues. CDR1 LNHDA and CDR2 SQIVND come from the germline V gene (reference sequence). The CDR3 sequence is CASRKTASNQPQHF. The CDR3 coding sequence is TGTGCCAGTAGAAAGACAGCTAGCAATCAGCCCCAGCATTTT.

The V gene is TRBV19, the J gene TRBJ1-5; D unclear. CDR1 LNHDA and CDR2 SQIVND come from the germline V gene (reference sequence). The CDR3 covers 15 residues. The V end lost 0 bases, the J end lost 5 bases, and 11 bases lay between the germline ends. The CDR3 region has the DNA TGTGCCAGTAGTATAGACTCAACAAGATATCAGCCCCAGCATTTT. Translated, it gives CASSIDSTRYQPQHF.

CDR3 bases: TGTGCCAGCAGCCCTAGCCCACTTGGGGTAAAAGAGACCCAGTACTTC. This gives the protein CASSPSPLGVKETQYF. The V call is TRBV7-8, the J call TRBJ2-5, with D possibly being TRBD2 (5 bases). Germline lookup yields CDR1 SGHVS and CDR2 FQNEAQ. The CDR3 is 16 amino acids. The germline V and J ends were trimmed by 5 bases and 3 bases, with 19 bases remaining between them.

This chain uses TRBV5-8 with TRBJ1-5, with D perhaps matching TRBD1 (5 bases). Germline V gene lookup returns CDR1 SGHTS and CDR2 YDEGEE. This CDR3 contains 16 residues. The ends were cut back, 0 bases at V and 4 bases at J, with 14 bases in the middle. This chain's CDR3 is CASSLAAGGLNQPQHF. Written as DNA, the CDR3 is TGTGCCAGCAGCTTGGCTGCTGGGGGTCTTAATCAGCCCCAGCATTTT.